This T cell receptor beta chain stems from a study of CD8 T cells in Susac syndrome. Study findings and constraints: It was acknowledged in the study that the number of individuals who were included in its TCR sequencing and HLA analysis was relatively small.

V lost 3 bases and J lost 0, with 22 bases in between. Germline-derived CDR1 and CDR2 are SGDLS and YYNGEE. This CDR3 contains 20 residues. The sequenced target, TCR beta, came from blood CD8+ and CD4+ T cells. TEMRA cells were enriched by FACS, while CD8+ and CD4+ T cells were obtained through a negative isolation that was performed magnetically. With respect to this clonotype: What it recognizes is unknown.

RNA in amounts of roughly 0.5 to 1 ug was reverse transcribed with random hexamers. The TCR beta CDR3 was amplified by immunoSEQ multiplex PCR across 54 Vbeta, 13 Jbeta. From the immunoSEQ multiplex PCR reads, TCRdb called clonotypes with MiXCR, one entry per CDR3 protein. The sample lists 150,000 to 160,000 distinct CDR3 sequences, 90% to 95% seen once, with roughly 0.19% in the top ten. V is TRBV9 and J is TRBJ2-6, with D perhaps matching TRBD1 or TRBD2 (6 bases each). Sequenced sample: CD8+ T cells from PBMCs. The TCR sequence derives from a human donor with multiple sclerosis. CDR3 bases: TGTGCCAGCAGCGAACCGATCCGGGACAAGGACTACTCTGGGGCCAACGTCCTGACTTTC. Encoded protein: CASSEPIRDKDYSGANVLTF. The full variable domain, completed using reference TRBV9 and TRBJ2-6, is DSGVTQTPKHLITATGQRVTLRCSPRSGDLSVYWYQQSLDQGLQFLIQYYNGEERAKGNILERFSAQQFPDLHSELNLSSLELGDSALYFCASSEPIRDKDYSGANVLTFGAGSRLTVL.